One T cell receptor beta chain is described in this entry. This record comes from a study of shared clonotypes between healthy human individuals. The authors sequenced unsorted PBMC DNA on ten immunoSEQ deep assay plates. Some clones are missing from TCRdb's copy, which holds only in-frame ones; the method was immunoSEQ multiplex PCR. This sample has approximately 500,000 clones; approximately 81% occur once, and the top ten carry 12%. The CDR3 consists of 14 residues. The V end lost 4 bases, the J end lost 5 bases, and 15 bases lay between the germline ends. CDR1 SGHDT and CDR2 YYEEEE come from the germline V gene.

Sequenced material: PBMCs. The clonotype was recovered from a woman aged 40 to 55 in good health. Some clones in this sample may be carry-over from other donors' samples. The chain uses TRBV5-6 and TRBJ1-1; tentative D call: TRBD1 (6 bases). The CDR3: CASSHRGAWTEAFF. The CDR3 DNA reads as TGTGCCAGCAGCCATCGGGGGGCTTGGACTGAAGCTTTCTTT.